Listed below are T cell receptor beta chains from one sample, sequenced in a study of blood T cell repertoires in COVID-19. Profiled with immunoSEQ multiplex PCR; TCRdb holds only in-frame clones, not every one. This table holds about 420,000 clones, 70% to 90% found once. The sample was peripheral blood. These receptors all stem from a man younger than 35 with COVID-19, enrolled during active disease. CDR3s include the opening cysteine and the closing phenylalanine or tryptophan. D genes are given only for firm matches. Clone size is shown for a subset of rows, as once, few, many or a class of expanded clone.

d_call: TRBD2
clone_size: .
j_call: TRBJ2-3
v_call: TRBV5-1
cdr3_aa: CASSYSGRDSRTDTQYF
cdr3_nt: TGCGCCAGCAGCTATAGCGGGAGGGACTCACGCACAGATACGCAGTATTTT

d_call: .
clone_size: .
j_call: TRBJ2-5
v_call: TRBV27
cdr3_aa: CASSPLGRETQYF
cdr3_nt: TGTGCCAGCAGCCCACTTGGGAGGGAGACCCAGTACTTC

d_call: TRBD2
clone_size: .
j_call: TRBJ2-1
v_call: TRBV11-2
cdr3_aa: CASSSVAGGNEQFF
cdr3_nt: TGTGCCAGCAGCTCGGTAGCGGGGGGCAATGAGCAGTTCTTC

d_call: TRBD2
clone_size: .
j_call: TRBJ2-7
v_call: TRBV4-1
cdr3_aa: CASSKTEKGRGEYF
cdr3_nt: TGCGCCAGCAGCAAAACGGAGAAGGGCCGGGGGGAGTACTTC

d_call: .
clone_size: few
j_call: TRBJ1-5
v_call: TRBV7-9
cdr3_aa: CASSLSRGNQPQHF
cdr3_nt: TGTGCCAGCAGCTTATCCAGGGGCAATCAGCCCCAGCATTTT

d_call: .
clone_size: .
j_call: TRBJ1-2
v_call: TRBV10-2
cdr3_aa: CASSDLDRLGYTF
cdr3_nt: TGCGCCAGCAGTGACCTCGACAGACTCGGCTACACCTTC

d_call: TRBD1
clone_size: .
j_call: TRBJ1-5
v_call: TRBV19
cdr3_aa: CASRNQGASNQPQHF
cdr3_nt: TGTGCCAGTAGAAATCAGGGGGCTAGCAATCAGCCCCAGCATTTT

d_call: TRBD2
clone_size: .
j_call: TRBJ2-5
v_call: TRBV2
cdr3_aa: CASAGGQETQYF
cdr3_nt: TGTGCCAGCGCGGGGGGCCAAGAGACCCAGTACTTC

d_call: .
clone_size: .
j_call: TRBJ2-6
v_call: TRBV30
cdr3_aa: CACQPPEAGANVLTF
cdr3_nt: TGTGCCTGCCAACCACCGGAGGCTGGGGCCAACGTCCTGACTTTC

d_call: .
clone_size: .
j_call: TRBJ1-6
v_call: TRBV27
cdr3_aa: CASSLGGPLHF
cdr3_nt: TGTGCCAGCAGTCTAGGGGGACCCCTCCACTTT

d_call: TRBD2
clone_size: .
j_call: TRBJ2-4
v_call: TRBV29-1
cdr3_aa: CSVDSGRASIQYF
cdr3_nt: TGCAGCGTCGATAGCGGGAGGGCCTCCATTCAGTACTTC

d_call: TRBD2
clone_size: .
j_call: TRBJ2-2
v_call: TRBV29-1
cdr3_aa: CSVEVAGGGTGELFF
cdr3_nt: TGCAGCGTTGAAGTAGCGGGAGGTGGGACCGGGGAGCTGTTTTTT

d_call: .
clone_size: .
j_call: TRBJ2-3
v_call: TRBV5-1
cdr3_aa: CASTEGPAPDTQYF
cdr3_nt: TGCGCCAGTACGGAGGGCCCGGCGCCAGATACGCAGTATTTT

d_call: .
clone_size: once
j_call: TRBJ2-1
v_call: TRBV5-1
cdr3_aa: CASSLVGGHYNEQFF
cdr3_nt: TGCGCCAGCAGCTTGGTGGGAGGCCACTACAATGAGCAGTTCTTC

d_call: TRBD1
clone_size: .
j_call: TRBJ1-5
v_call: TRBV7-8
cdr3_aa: CASSSAGQKNQPQHF
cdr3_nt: TGTGCCAGCAGCAGCGCGGGACAGAAAAATCAGCCCCAGCATTTT

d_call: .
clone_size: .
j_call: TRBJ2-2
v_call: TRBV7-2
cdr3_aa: CASSFRGTNTGELFF
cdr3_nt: TGTGCCAGCAGCTTCCGGGGAACGAACACCGGGGAGCTGTTTTTT

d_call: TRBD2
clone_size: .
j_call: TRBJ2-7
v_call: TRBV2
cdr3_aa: CASSVAGDLYEQYF
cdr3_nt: TGTGCCAGCAGTGTGGCGGGAGATCTCTACGAGCAGTACTTC

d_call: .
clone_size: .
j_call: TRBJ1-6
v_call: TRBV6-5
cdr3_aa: CASSWAGTGDSPLHF
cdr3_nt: TGTGCCAGCAGTTGGGCCGGGACGGGGGACTCACCCCTCCACTTT

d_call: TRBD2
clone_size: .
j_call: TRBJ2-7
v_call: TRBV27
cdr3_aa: CASSLKWLREGAYEQYF
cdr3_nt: TGTGCCAGCAGTCTCAAGTGGTTGCGGGAGGGGGCTTACGAGCAGTACTTC

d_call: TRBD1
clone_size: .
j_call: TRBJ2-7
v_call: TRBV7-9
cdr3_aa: CASSFGTGAHEQYF
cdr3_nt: TGTGCCAGCAGCTTCGGGACAGGCGCCCACGAGCAGTACTTC

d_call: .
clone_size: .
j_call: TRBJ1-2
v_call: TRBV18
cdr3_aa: CASSPDRSYGYTF
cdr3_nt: TGTGCCAGCTCACCAGACAGAAGCTATGGCTACACCTTC

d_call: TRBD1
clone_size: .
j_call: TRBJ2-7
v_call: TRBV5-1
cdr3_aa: CASSSGQGAYEQYF
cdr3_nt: TGCGCCAGCAGCTCCGGACAGGGGGCTTACGAGCAGTACTTC

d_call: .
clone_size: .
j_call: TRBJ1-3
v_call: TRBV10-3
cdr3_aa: CAIRSGSLSSGNTIYF
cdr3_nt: TGTGCCATCAGGTCCGGGTCGCTAAGCTCTGGAAACACCATATATTTT

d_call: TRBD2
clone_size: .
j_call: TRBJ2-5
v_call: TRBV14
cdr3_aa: CASSRLAGGSTAKETQYF
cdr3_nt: TGTGCCAGCAGCCGACTAGCGGGGGGCTCAACGGCTAAAGAGACCCAGTACTTC

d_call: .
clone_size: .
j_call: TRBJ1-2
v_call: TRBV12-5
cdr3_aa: CASGSPPGDGYTF
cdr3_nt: TGTGCTAGTGGTTCGCCCCCAGGGGATGGCTACACCTTC

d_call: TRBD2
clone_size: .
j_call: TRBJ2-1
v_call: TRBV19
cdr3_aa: CASSPRGLAGSYNEQFF
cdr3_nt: TGTGCCAGTAGTCCGAGGGGGCTAGCGGGGTCCTACAATGAGCAGTTCTTC

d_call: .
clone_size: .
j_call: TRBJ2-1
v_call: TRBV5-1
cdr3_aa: CASSLAGVYSYNEQFF
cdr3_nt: TGCGCCAGCAGCTTGGCAGGCGTTTATTCCTACAATGAGCAGTTCTTC

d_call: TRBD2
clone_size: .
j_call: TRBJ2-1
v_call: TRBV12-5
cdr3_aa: CASAKMGLAGGPKINEQFF
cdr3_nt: TGTGCTAGTGCTAAGATGGGACTAGCGGGAGGGCCCAAAATCAATGAGCAGTTCTTC

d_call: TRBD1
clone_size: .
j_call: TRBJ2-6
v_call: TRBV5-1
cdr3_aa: CASSVRDRGIDVLTF
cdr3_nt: TGCGCCAGCAGCGTACGGGACAGGGGAATAGACGTCCTGACTTTC

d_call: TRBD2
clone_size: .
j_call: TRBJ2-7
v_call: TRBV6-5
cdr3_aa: CASSFSASGGEQYF
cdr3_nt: TGTGCCAGCAGTTTCTCCGCTAGCGGAGGCGAGCAGTACTTC

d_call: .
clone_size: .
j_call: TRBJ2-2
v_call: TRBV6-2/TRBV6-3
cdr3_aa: CASSYRVGELFF
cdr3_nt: TGTGCCAGCAGTTACCGGGTAGGGGAGCTGTTTTTT

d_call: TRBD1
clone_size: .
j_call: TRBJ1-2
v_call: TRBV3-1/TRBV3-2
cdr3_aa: CASSQEGTGGAGGYTF
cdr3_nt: TGTGCCAGCAGCCAAGAAGGGACAGGGGGCGCTGGTGGCTACACCTTC

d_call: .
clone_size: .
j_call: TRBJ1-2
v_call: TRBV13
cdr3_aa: CASFTAGGWDNYGYTF
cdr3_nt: TGTGCCAGCTTTACTGCGGGAGGATGGGATAACTATGGCTACACCTTC

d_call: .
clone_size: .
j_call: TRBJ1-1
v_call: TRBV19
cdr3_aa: CATQRAPNTEAFF
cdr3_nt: TGTGCCACACAGCGGGCACCAAACACTGAAGCTTTCTTT

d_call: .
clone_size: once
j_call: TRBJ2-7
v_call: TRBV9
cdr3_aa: CASSVSSEYF
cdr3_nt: TGTGCCAGCAGCGTCTCTAGCGAGTACTTC

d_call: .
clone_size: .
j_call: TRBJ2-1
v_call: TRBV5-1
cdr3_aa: CASSHKQDNEQFF
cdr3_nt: TGCGCCAGCAGCCATAAACAGGATAATGAGCAGTTCTTC

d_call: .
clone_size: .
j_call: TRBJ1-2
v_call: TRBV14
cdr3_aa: CASSPSWGAGYTF
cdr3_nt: TGTGCCAGCAGCCCCTCGTGGGGAGCTGGCTACACCTTC

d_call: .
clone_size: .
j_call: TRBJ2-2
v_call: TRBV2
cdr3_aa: CASRGGQSNTGELFF
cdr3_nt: TGTGCCAGCAGGGGGGGACAGTCGAACACCGGGGAGCTGTTTTTT

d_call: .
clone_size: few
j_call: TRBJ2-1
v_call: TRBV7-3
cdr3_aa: CASSLDMRTANNEQFF
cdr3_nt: TGTGCCAGCAGCTTAGATATGAGGACAGCAAACAATGAGCAGTTCTTC

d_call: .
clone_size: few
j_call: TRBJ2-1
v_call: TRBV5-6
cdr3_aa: CASSLNSANEQFF
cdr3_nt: TGTGCCAGCAGCTTGAATAGCGCGAATGAGCAGTTCTTC

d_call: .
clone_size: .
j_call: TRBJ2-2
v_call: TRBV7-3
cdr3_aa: CASSLNSFTGELFF
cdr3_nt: TGTGCCAGCAGCTTAAACTCGTTCACCGGGGAGCTGTTTTTT

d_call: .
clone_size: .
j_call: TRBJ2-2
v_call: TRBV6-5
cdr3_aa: CATWANTAGELFF
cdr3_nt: TGTGCCACCTGGGCTAACACGGCCGGGGAGCTGTTTTTT

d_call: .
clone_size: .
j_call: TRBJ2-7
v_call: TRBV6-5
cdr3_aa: CASSYGQGPTYEQYF
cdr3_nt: TGTGCCAGCAGTTATGGGCAGGGGCCTACCTACGAGCAGTACTTC

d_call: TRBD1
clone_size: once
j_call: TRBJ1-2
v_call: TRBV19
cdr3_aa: CASSRTGTYGYTF
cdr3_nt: TGTGCCAGTAGTAGGACAGGGACTTATGGCTACACCTTC

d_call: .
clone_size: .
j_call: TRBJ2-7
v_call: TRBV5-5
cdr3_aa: CASSLGPGSSYEQYF
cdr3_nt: TGTGCCAGCAGCTTGGGCCCCGGGTCTTCCTACGAGCAGTACTTC

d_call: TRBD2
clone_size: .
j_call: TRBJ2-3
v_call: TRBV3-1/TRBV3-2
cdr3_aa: CASSQGGGVDTQYF
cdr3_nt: TGTGCCAGCAGCCAGGGGGGAGGGGTAGATACGCAGTATTTT

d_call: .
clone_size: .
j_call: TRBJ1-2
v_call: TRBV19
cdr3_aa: CAISPTQGPYGYTF
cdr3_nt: TGTGCCATCTCTCCAACACAGGGTCCATATGGCTACACCTTC

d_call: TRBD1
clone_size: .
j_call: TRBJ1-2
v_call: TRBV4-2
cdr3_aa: CASSQVGTAYGYTF
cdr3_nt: TGTGCCAGCAGCCAAGTTGGGACAGCCTATGGCTACACCTTC

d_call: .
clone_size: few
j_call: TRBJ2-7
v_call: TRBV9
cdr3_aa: CASSDDYSYEQYF
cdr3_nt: TGTGCCAGCAGCGACGACTACTCCTACGAGCAGTACTTC

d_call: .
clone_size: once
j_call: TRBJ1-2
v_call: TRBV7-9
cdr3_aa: CASSLTDTHYGYTF
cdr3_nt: TGTGCCAGCAGCCTGACGGACACTCACTATGGCTACACCTTC

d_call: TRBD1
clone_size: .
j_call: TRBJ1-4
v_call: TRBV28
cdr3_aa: CASKMLGQGDEKLFF
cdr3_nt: TGTGCCAGCAAAATGTTGGGACAGGGGGATGAAAAACTGTTTTTT

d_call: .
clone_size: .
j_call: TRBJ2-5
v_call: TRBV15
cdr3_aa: CATSRDRGETQYF
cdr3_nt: TGTGCCACCAGCAGAGACAGGGGAGAGACCCAGTACTTC

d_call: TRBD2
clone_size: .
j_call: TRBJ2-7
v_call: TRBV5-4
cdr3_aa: CASSKAGGPNEQYF
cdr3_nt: TGTGCCAGCAGCAAAGCGGGAGGGCCAAACGAGCAGTACTTC